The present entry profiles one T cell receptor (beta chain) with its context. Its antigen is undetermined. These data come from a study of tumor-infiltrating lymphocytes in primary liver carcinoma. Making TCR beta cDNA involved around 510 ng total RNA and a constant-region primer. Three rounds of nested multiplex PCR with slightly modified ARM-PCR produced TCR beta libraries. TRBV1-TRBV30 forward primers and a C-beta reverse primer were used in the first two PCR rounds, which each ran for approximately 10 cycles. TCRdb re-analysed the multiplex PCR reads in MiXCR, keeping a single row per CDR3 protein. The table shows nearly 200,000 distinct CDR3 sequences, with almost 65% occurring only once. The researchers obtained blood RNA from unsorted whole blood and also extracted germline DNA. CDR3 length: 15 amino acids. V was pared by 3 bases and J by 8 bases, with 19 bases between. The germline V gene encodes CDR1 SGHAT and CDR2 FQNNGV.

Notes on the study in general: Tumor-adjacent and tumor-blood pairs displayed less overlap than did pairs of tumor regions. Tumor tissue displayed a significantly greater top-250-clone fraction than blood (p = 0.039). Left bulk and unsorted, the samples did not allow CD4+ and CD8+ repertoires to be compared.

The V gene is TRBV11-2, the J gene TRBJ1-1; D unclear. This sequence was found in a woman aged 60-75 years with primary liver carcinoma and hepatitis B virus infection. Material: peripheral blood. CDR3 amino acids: CASSFARRRGWEAFF. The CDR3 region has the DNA TGTGCCAGCAGCTTTGCCAGGAGGCGAGGGTGGGAAGCTTTCTTT. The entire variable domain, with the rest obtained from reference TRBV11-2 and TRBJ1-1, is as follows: EAGVAQSPRYKIIEKRQSVAFWCNPISGHATLYWYQQILGQGPKLLIQFQNNGVVDDSQLPKDRFSAERLKGVDSTLKIQPAKLEDSAVYLCASSFARRRGWEAFFGQGTRLTVV.